This TCR beta chain appears in the sequencing data of a study of monozygotic twins with inflammatory bowel disease. Findings of the study overall: Healthy co-twins, by inverse Simpson, had higher TCRbeta diversity than their siblings with IBD.

The CDR3 length is 15 residues. Germline CDR1 and CDR2: SGHRS and YFSETQ. Concerning this clonotype itself: Its matching antigen is unknown.

Per donor, over 2 ml of blood was collected and frozen. Investigators pulled total RNA out of whole blood and did not sort T cells. For each CDR3 protein, TCRdb gives one entry from its re-call of the 5' RACE reads, without DNA. This table lists hundreds of thousands of distinct CDR3 sequences. The V gene is TRBV5-1, the J gene TRBJ1-5; the D gene TCRdb calls, TRBD1, cannot be checked with no DNA. The TCR sequence derives from a human donor with ulcerative colitis or Crohn's disease, or a healthy co-twin of an affected twin (not recorded which). The source material was blood. The CDR3 sequence: CASSWAGGEDQPQHF.